These 23 T cell receptor beta chains share one sample of origin, sequenced in a study of OX40 agonist ivuxolimab in advanced cancers. Sequencing used immunoSEQ multiplex PCR; TCRdb keeps in-frame clones, though not all of them. The sample has approximately 80,000 clones, roughly 85% seen once. The sequencing used CD4+ or CD8+ T cells sorted from blood, collected in a trial of the OX40 agonist ivuxolimab. The source of these receptors is an adult with an advanced solid tumor such as melanoma, head and neck, liver or kidney cancer.

The chain employs TRBV2 and TRBJ2-3; possibly TRBD2 for D (5 bases). The CDR3 sequence is 16 residues long. V lost 1 base and J 6 bases, leaving 17 bases between the germline ends. Germline CDR1 and CDR2: SNHLY and FYNNEI. CDR3: CASSEGLAGPMDTQYF. CDR3 nucleotides: TGTGCCAGCAGTGAAGGGCTAGCAGGACCGATGGATACGCAGTATTTT.

This clone was observed a few times. This CDR3 reads CASSLVAPSETQYF. CDR3 in DNA: TGTGCCAGCAGCTTAGTCGCGCCTTCAGAGACCCAGTACTTC. The chain recombines TRBV7-2 with TRBJ2-5; D remains unclear. CDR1 and CDR2 (germline): SGHTA, FQGNSA. The CDR3 covers 14 residues. The V end lost 1 base, the J end lost 4 bases, and 10 bases lay between the germline ends.

V usage is TRBV19 and J usage is TRBJ1-4, with TRBD1 identical over 10 bases. Germline CDR1 LNHDA, CDR2 SQIVND (reference sequence). The CDR3 is 15 amino acids. V lost 4 bases, J lost 7 bases, and 6 bases stayed unmatched. The CDR3 spells CASSSRQGASEKLFF. CDR3 coding DNA: TGTGCCAGTAGTAGCAGACAGGGGGCGTCTGAAAAACTGTTTTTT.

This chain joins TRBV5-1 and TRBJ1-1; tentatively, D is TRBD1 (6 bases). V was pared by 0 bases and J by 1 base, with 16 bases between. The CDR3 contains 17 residues. Germline CDR1 is SGHRS and CDR2 is YFSETQ. The CDR3 region has the DNA TGCGCCAGCAGCTTGGCCTATACAGGGCGGGGGAACACTGAAGCTTTCTTT. Its translation: CASSLAYTGRGNTEAFF.

The V gene is TRBV6-5, the J gene TRBJ1-2; D gene unclear. V was trimmed by 0 bases and J by 2 bases, leaving 10 bases between them. The CDR3 is made up of 15 amino acids. The germline gives CDR1 MNHEY, CDR2 SVGAGI. The CDR3 reads CASSYSGSLNYGYTF. CDR3 nucleotide sequence: TGTGCCAGCAGTTACTCTGGCAGCCTAAACTATGGCTACACCTTC.

The gene calls are TRBV4-3 and TRBJ2-5; 9 bases fit TRBD2. V trimming: 1 base; J trimming: 0 bases; junction bases outside the gene matches: 9. CDR1 is LGHNA, CDR2 YSLEER, per germline. The CDR3 sequence is 18 residues long. The CDR3 DNA sequence: TGCGCCAGCAGCCAAGCCACTGCGGGGGGGAACTACCAAGAGACCCAGTACTTC. Translated, it gives CASSQATAGGNYQETQYF.

This clone showed up just once. The J gene is TRBJ1-2, the V gene TRBV4-3, with a possible D match to TRBD1 (6 bases). With 3 bases removed from V and 2 bases from J, the gap between germline ends came to 19 bases. CDR1 and CDR2 (germline): LGHNA, YSLEER. The CDR3 has 17 amino acids. CDR3 nucleotide sequence: TGCGCCAGCAGCCACGTTTCCCAGGGGACTTTAAACTATGGCTACACCTTC. Protein sequence: CASSHVSQGTLNYGYTF.

This clone was detected once. This rearrangement joins TRBV6-1 to TRBJ1-5, with D tentatively TRBD1 (5 bases). The CDR3 sequence is 14 residues long. Germline CDR1 reads MNHNS; CDR2 reads SASEGT. The germline V and J ends were trimmed by 5 bases and 9 bases, with 17 bases remaining between them. The CDR3 here is CASSPDGTRGPQHF. CDR3 in DNA: TGTGCCAGCAGTCCCGACGGGACGAGGGGGCCCCAGCATTTT.

The rearrangement joins TRBV2 to TRBJ2-3; maybe TRBD2 (6 bases). The germline V gene has CDR1 SNHLY and CDR2 FYNNEI. Trimming removed 8 bases at V and 3 bases at J, with 15 bases between. There are 14 residues in the CDR3. The CDR3 DNA reads as TGTGCCAGCTCCCCGGGGGACCTGACAGATACGCAGTATTTT. Residues: CASSPGDLTDTQYF.

The rearrangement joins TRBV9 to TRBJ1-5, with TRBD1 matching over 11 bases. V lost 5 bases to trimming and J lost 2 bases; unmatched junction nucleotides: 6. The length of the CDR3 is 16 residues. Germline-derived CDR1 and CDR2 are SGDLS and YYNGEE. The CDR3 loop is CASSRGQGEGNQPQHF. CDR3 bases: TGTGCCAGCAGTCGGGGACAGGGGGAGGGCAATCAGCCCCAGCATTTT.

A few counts support this clone. Other DNA sequences in this specimen translate into the identical CDR3. The chain links TRBV7-2 to TRBJ2-3; D is unclear. V lost 0 bases and J 0 bases, leaving 1 base between the germline ends. This CDR3 region has 13 residues. Germline CDR1 and CDR2: SGHTA and FQGNSA. In DNA, the CDR3 is TGTGCCAGCAGCTTAGCTAGCACAGATACGCAGTATTTT. As protein: CASSLASTDTQYF.

The chain couples TRBV7-6 to TRBJ2-5; possible D gene TRBD1, 6 bases. CDR1 is SGHVS and CDR2 is FNYEAQ in the germline V gene. The CDR3 has 15 amino acids. Trimming left V 0 bases short and J 5 bases short, with 13 bases between. CDR3 nucleotides: TGTGCCAGCAGCTTAGCCTGGGACAATAGGGAGACCCAGTACTTC. Its translation: CASSLAWDNRETQYF.

The rearrangement uses TRBV19 and TRBJ2-2; D uncertain. The CDR3 contains 13 residues. The germline CDR1 and CDR2 sequences are LNHDA and SQIVND (reference sequence). Trimming removed 0 bases from V and 6 bases from J, with 5 bases in between. CDR3 region: CASSIDISGELFF. The CDR3 nucleotides are TGTGCCAGTAGTATAGACATCTCCGGGGAGCTGTTTTTT.

V and J are TRBV5-6 and TRBJ1-6; no clear D gene. Between the trimmed V and J ends, which lost 2 bases and 7 bases, there was a span of 10 bases. Germline V gene data show CDR1 as SGHDT and CDR2 as YYEEEE. CDR3 length equals 14 residues. For the CDR3, the DNA is TGTGCCAGCAGCTTAGGTCCCAGGAATTCACCCCTCCACTTT. Its protein is CASSLGPRNSPLHF. The full variable domain, its missing parts supplied by reference TRBV5-6 and TRBJ1-6, is DAGVTQSPTHLIKTRGQQVTLRCSPKSGHDTVSWYQQALGQGPQFIFQYYEEEERQRGNFPDRFSGHQFPNYSSELNVNALLLGDSALYLCASSLGPRNSPLHFGNGTRLTVT.

The chain links TRBV2 to TRBJ2-3; TRBD2 aligns across 10 bases. Germline V gives CDR1 SNHLY, CDR2 FYNNEI. With 3 bases clipped from V and 7 bases from J, the junction kept 7 bases outside the gene matches. This CDR3 comprises 15 residues. CDR3 bases: TGTGCCAGCAGTGATCGGCTAGCGGGGGCCAATACGCAGTATTTT. This sequence encodes CASSDRLAGANTQYF. The complete variable domain, with remaining parts taken from reference TRBV2 and TRBJ2-3, reads EPEVTQTPSHQVTQMGQEVILRCVPISNHLYFYWYRQILGQKVEFLVSFYNNEISEKSEIFDDQFSVERPDGSNFTLKIRSTKLEDSAMYFCASSDRLAGANTQYFGPGTRLTVL.

The V gene is TRBV7-9, the J gene TRBJ2-1, with 9 bases lining up with TRBD2. V shed 3 bases, J shed 8 bases, and the junction held 11 bases outside the gene matches. Germline V gene lookup returns CDR1 SEHNR and CDR2 FQNEAQ (reference sequence). This CDR3 has 16 residues. The CDR3 region has the DNA TGTGCCAGCAGCTTCCAGCGGGGGGCCGGGGGTGATGAGCAGTTCTTC. This translates into CASSFQRGAGGDEQFF.

J is TRBJ1-2 and V is TRBV27; no reliable D call. This CDR3 region has 16 residues. Between the trimmed V and J ends, which lost 6 bases and 2 bases, there was a span of 19 bases. Germline CDR1 reads MNHEY; CDR2 reads SMNVEV (reference sequence). CDR3 sequence reads: CASRPNAPGRNYGYTF. DNA of the CDR3: TGTGCCAGCAGACCCAACGCTCCCGGTCGGAACTATGGCTACACCTTC.

This clone was counted a single time. This chain joins TRBV6-5 and TRBJ1-6; D gene unclear. V was pared by 2 bases and J by 6 bases, with 8 bases between. The CDR3 extends over 14 amino acids. The germline V gene encodes CDR1 MNHEY and CDR2 SVGAGI. CDR3 residues: CASSYGGVNSPLHF. DNA for the CDR3: TGTGCCAGCAGTTACGGCGGGGTTAATTCACCCCTCCACTTT.

CDR3 protein: CASSPDWGNTGELFF. For the CDR3, the DNA is TGTGCCAGCTCACCCGACTGGGGGAACACCGGGGAGCTGTTTTTT. V and J are TRBV18 and TRBJ2-2; D not resolved. Trimming cost V 3 bases and J 1 base, with 9 bases left between them. The V gene's germline CDR1 is KGHSH and CDR2 LQKENI. The CDR3 length is 15 residues.

The CDR3 loop is CASSIRTGDSPLHF. CDR3 coding DNA: TGTGCCAGTAGTATAAGGACTGGGGATTCACCCCTCCACTTT. The rearrangement links TRBV19 to TRBJ1-6; D is unresolved. Trimming left V 2 bases short and J 8 bases short, with 10 bases between. Germline lookup yields CDR1 LNHDA and CDR2 SQIVND (reference sequence). CDR3 size: 14 residues. The full variable domain, completed using reference TRBV19 and TRBJ1-6, is DGGITQSPKYLFRKEGQNVTLSCEQNLNHDAMYWYRQDPGQGLRLIYYSQIVNDFQKGDIAEGYSVSREKKESFPLTVTSAQKNPTAFYLCASSIRTGDSPLHFGNGTRLTVT.

The CDR3 here is CAIRTGDTEAFF. CDR3 sequence (DNA): TGTGCCATCAGGACAGGGGACACTGAAGCTTTCTTT. V usage is TRBV10-3 and J usage is TRBJ1-1; 8 positions agree with TRBD1. The CDR3 loop spans 12 amino acids. Per germline, CDR1 ENHRY and CDR2 SYGVKD. V trimming: 6 bases; J trimming: 3 bases; junction bases outside the gene matches: 0.

The chain links TRBV5-8 to TRBJ2-3; no firm D call. Germline V CDR1 and CDR2: SGHTS, YDEGEE. The CDR3 contains 15 residues. V was cut by 6 bases and J by 0 bases, with 14 bases left in between. Here the CDR3 reads CASTPVGKSTDTQYF. The CDR3 nucleotides are TGTGCCAGCACCCCGGTTGGGAAGAGCACAGATACGCAGTATTTT.

The V gene is TRBV29-1, the J gene TRBJ1-1; D gene unclear. The germline V gene encodes CDR1 SQVTM and CDR2 ANQGSEA. The ends were cut back, 7 bases at V and 2 bases at J, with 14 bases in the middle. CDR3 length equals 13 residues. The CDR3 DNA follows: TGCAGCGCCACCCATAGAGTCAACACTGAAGCTTTCTTT. As protein: CSATHRVNTEAFF.